Given below is one T cell receptor (beta chain) in context. The data were taken from a study of T cells in Graves' hyperthyroidism and ophthalmopathy. Looking at the study overall: Initial diagnosis, before any treatment, was when peripheral blood was collected.

Lactation, pregnancy, other autoimmune disease or uncontrolled infection excluded patients. Amplified TCR beta CDR3 regions derived from RNA transcripts. The HTBI primer set drove a first-round RT-PCR of the TCR CDR3. TCRdb recomputed calls from the multiplex PCR reads with MiXCR, one row per CDR3 protein. The data contain about 600,000 distinct CDR3 sequences, more than 15% of them singletons. The TCR sequence derives from a woman aged 40 to 50 with Graves' ophthalmopathy. Source material: blood.

This CDR3 is CASRLPSLSPNEQFF. The CDR3 bases are TGTGCCAGCAGACTACCTTCCCTGTCCCCCAATGAGCAGTTCTTC. The chain links TRBV6-2 or TRBV6-3 to TRBJ2-1, with D unclear. CDR1 is MNHEY and CDR2 is SVGEGT in the germline V gene. V was cut by 6 bases and J by 6 bases, with 18 bases left in between. This CDR3 is built from 15 residues.